The 19 T cell receptor beta chains presented below share a single source sample, sequenced in a study of T-cell memory formation after mild COVID-19. TCRdb called the 5' RACE reads again in MiXCR, with one record for every CDR3 protein. The sample has about 130,000 distinct CDR3 sequences; 20% to 25% are singletons. Sequenced material: PBMCs or a T cell subset sorted from them (not recorded which). The origin of the receptors is an adult woman who had mild COVID-19 (a few samples of this study predate the infection). Cell type and time point are not known.

The chain has TRBV6-1 and TRBJ2-7, with TRBD1 identical over 9 bases. The CDR3 extends over 16 amino acids. J was trimmed by 3 bases and V by 2 bases; bases with no gene match: 8. Germline V lookup: CDR1 MNHNS, CDR2 SASEGT. As DNA, the CDR3 is TGTGCCAGCAGTGAAATGGGACAGGGTATAATCTACGAGCAGTACTTC. Its translation is CASSEMGQGIIYEQYF.

The genes are TRBV29-1 and TRBJ2-1; maybe TRBD1 (6 bases). This CDR3 is 11 amino acids long. Germline CDR1 SQVTM, CDR2 ANQGSEA. Trimming removed 5 bases from V and 10 bases from J, with 12 bases in between. CDR3 sequence: CSVTGTTEQFF. The CDR3 DNA sequence: TGCAGCGTTACAGGGACAACCGAGCAGTTCTTC.

The V gene is TRBV6-5, the J gene TRBJ2-7, with D unclear. The germline V gene encodes CDR1 MNHEY and CDR2 SVGAGI. Trimming removed 0 bases from V and 4 bases from J, with 7 bases in between. The CDR3 contains 13 residues. CDR3 DNA: TGTGCCAGCAGTTACTCGGAATCTTACGAGCAGTACTTC. It is translated as CASSYSESYEQYF.

This clonotype was counted a few times. The chain combines TRBV29-1 with TRBJ1-2; D is possibly TRBD1 (5 bases). V was pared by 4 bases and J by 4 bases, with 19 bases between. This CDR3 has 15 residues. Germline V lookup: CDR1 SQVTM, CDR2 ANQGSEA. Here the CDR3 reads CSVGGGDRPPYGYTF. The CDR3 coding sequence is TGCAGCGTTGGGGGGGGGGACCGGCCGCCCTATGGCTACACCTTC. The full variable domain, its missing parts supplied by reference TRBV29-1 and TRBJ1-2, is SAVISQKPSRDICQRGTSLTIQCQVDSQVTMMFWYRQQPGQSLTLIATANQGSEATYESGFVIDKFPISRPNLTFSTLTVSNMSPEDSSIYLCSVGGGDRPPYGYTFGSGTRLTVV.

This clonotype showed up just a few times. V and J are TRBV15 and TRBJ2-7; perhaps D is TRBD1 or TRBD2 (6 bases each). The CDR3 consists of 14 residues. V lost 1 base, J lost 1 base, and 8 bases lay in between. Germline V gene data show CDR1 as LNHNV and CDR2 as YYDKDF (reference sequence). CDR3 DNA sequence: TGTGCCACCAGCAGAGGAGGGGGGTCCTACGAGCAGTACTTC. Protein product: CATSRGGGSYEQYF.

The chain is built from TRBV11-2 and TRBJ1-2; D remains ambiguous. The length of the CDR3 is 15 residues. Trimming shortened V by 0 bases and J by 7 bases, and 15 bases separated the two germline ends. Per the germline V gene, CDR1 is SGHAT and CDR2 is FQNNGV. CDR3 loop: CASSLDPLGSPGYTF. The CDR3 bases are TGTGCCAGCAGCTTAGATCCTCTAGGGAGTCCTGGCTACACCTTC.

For this clonotype: This may be a read error, as it is one base from a much larger clone. The chain employs TRBV7-8 and TRBJ2-7; TRBD1 matches at 9 bases. The CDR3 totals 14 residues. J gave up 3 bases and V 3 bases, and 3 bases lay outside the gene matches. Germline loops: CDR1 SGHVS, CDR2 FQNEAQ. The CDR3 region is CASSFGTGNYEQYF. In nucleotides, the CDR3 is TGTGCCAGCAGCTTCGGGACAGGGAACTACGAGCAGTACTTC.

This clonotype has a count of ten or more. The chain joins TRBV4-2 to TRBJ2-3; D call uncertain. The ends were cut back, 1 base at V and 0 bases at J, with 5 bases in the middle. Germline lookup yields CDR1 LGHNA and CDR2 YNFKEQ. The CDR3 has 14 residues. In nucleotides, the CDR3 is TGTGCCAGCAGCCAAGTTTCTAGCACAGATACGCAGTATTTT. Translation: CASSQVSSTDTQYF.

V gene TRBV25-1 combines with J gene TRBJ1-2; TRBD1 might be the D (6 bases). Germline CDR1 and CDR2: MGHDK and SYGVNS. Trimming took 2 bases from V and 8 from J, leaving 15 bases between them. This CDR3 has 14 amino acids. Here the CDR3 reads CASSENSGAHGYTF. The CDR3 nucleotides are TGTGCCAGCAGTGAAAACTCGGGGGCTCACGGCTACACCTTC.

The gene calls are TRBV25-1 and TRBJ2-7, with TRBD2 identical over 9 bases. Trimming removed 7 bases from V and 12 bases from J; junction bases left unmatched: 13. Germline V gene data show CDR1 as MGHDK and CDR2 as SYGVNS. The CDR3 is made up of 13 amino acids. The chain's CDR3 is CASTLLAGTGAYF. The CDR3 nucleotides read TGTGCCAGCACTTTACTAGCGGGCACAGGGGCGTACTTC.

This clonotype was found many times. The gene calls are TRBV7-9 and TRBJ2-7; 9 nucleotides align to TRBD1. Unmatched junction bases numbered 8, after V lost 5 bases and J lost 6 bases. The CDR3 has 14 amino acids. The V gene's germline CDR1 is SEHNR and CDR2 FQNEAQ (reference sequence). The CDR3 spells CASSPGTGILEQYF. CDR3 coding DNA: TGTGCCAGCAGCCCCGGGACAGGGATTCTCGAGCAGTACTTC.

This clonotype showed up just a few times. The V and J genes are TRBV6-1 and TRBJ2-1; D gene uncertain. V lost 7 bases, J lost 4 bases, and 11 bases lay in between. Germline CDR1 is MNHNS and CDR2 is SASEGT. The CDR3 length is 13 residues. CDR3 DNA: TGTGCCAGCAATCCAGAATATTACAATGAGCAGTTCTTC. Residues: CASNPEYYNEQFF.

This clonotype was detected a few times. This chain's CDR3 is CASSWTSGSYDEQFF. In nucleotides, the CDR3 is TGTGCCAGCAGCTGGACTAGCGGGAGTTACGATGAGCAGTTCTTC. The rearrangement joins TRBV5-4 to TRBJ2-1, with 13 bases that match TRBD2. The V gene's germline CDR1 is SGHNT and CDR2 YYREEE (reference sequence). The CDR3 covers 15 residues. J was trimmed by 8 bases and V by 3 bases; bases with no gene match: 5.

The J gene is TRBJ2-2, the V gene TRBV28; no clear D gene. V lost 6 bases and J 2 bases, leaving 19 bases between the germline ends. The CDR3 spans 17 residues. Germline V lookup: CDR1 MDHEN, CDR2 SYDVKM. CDR3 DNA sequence: TGTGCCAGCAGCACCCCCCCATTGGGCAGCAACACCGGGGAGCTGTTTTTT. It specifies CASSTPPLGSNTGELFF.

V and J are TRBV20-1 and TRBJ2-1; 11 bases agree with TRBD2. This CDR3 is 19 amino acids long. V lost 1 base to trimming and J lost 4 bases; unmatched junction nucleotides: 15. Germline loops: CDR1 DFQATT, CDR2 SNEGSKA (reference sequence). As DNA, the CDR3 is TGCAGTGCTAGAGGAACGAGCCCAGGGACTAGCGGACCTTACAATGAGCAGTTCTTC. Translation: CSARGTSPGTSGPYNEQFF.

This clonotype turned up a few times. Compared with germline, one end of the junction differs, possibly owing to a read error. In nucleotides, the CDR3 is TGCGCCAGCAGACAAGAGACTGGTACCAATCAGCCCCAGCATTTT. Protein product: CASRQETGTNQPQHF. The rearrangement links TRBV4-1 to TRBJ1-5; D is unresolved. This CDR3 contains 15 residues. Germline CDR1 is MGHRA and CDR2 is YSYEKL.

The chain combines TRBV4-3 with TRBJ2-2, with D maybe TRBD2 (5 bases). The length of the CDR3 is 16 residues. Germline CDR1 is LGHNA and CDR2 is YSLEER. The V end was cut by 0 bases, the J end by 4 bases, with 12 bases between. CDR3 in DNA: TGCGCCAGCAGCCAAGAAGGCGACTACCTCACCGGGGAGCTGTTTTTT. The encoded protein is CASSQEGDYLTGELFF.

The chain recombines TRBV19 with TRBJ1-2; D might be TRBD1 (5 bases). The V and J ends lost 0 bases and 2 bases respectively, with 10 bases between them. This CDR3 is 15 amino acids long. Germline CDR1 and CDR2: LNHDA and SQIVND (reference sequence). The CDR3 DNA reads as TGTGCCAGTAGTATAGACCAGGGCCCAAACTATGGCTACACCTTC. It is translated as CASSIDQGPNYGYTF.

V gene TRBV6-5 combines with J gene TRBJ2-5; TRBD2 is a possible D gene (5 bases). The V and J ends lost 6 bases and 5 bases respectively, with 13 bases between them. CDR1 and CDR2 from the germline V gene are MNHEY and SVGAGI. The CDR3 totals 13 residues. The CDR3 is CASSQEVEETQYF. CDR3 nucleotides: TGTGCCAGCAGCCAGGAGGTGGAGGAGACCCAGTACTTC.